The clone carrying this TCR beta chain occurred many times. Its antigen is unknown. These data originate in a study of regulatory T cells in long-lasting Graves disease. Germline CDR1 is SGDLS and CDR2 is YYNGEE. With 6 bases clipped from V and 2 bases from J, the junction kept 2 bases outside the gene matches. The CDR3 spans 13 residues. The TCR beta library used iRepertoire HTBI primers with Arm-PCR amplification of CDR3. TCRdb passed the multiplex PCR reads through MiXCR, listing each CDR3 protein once. The sample lists roughly 360,000 distinct CDR3 sequences; about 10% were seen once. Study outcomes and limitations: Lower TCR diversity was seen in persistent Graves' patients than in newly diagnosed ones. Comparison showed that persistent patients shared more public clonotypes (about 2,700) than new patients (966).

Time point in this sample: newly diagnosed GD, antithyroid drugs for less than 3 months. There was RNA extracted from PBMCs, and the TCR library was made from it. The same specimen was also included in a second study, on T cells in Graves' hyperthyroidism and ophthalmopathy. From that second work: The hyperthyroidism was newly diagnosed and had lasted under 2 months; the patients were aged 18 to 65. Every diagnosis used clinical symptoms, serum thyroxine and TRAb, thyroid ultrasound and orbital computed tomography.

This chain joins TRBV9 and TRBJ2-1; 7 positions agree with TRBD2. The TCR comes from a woman under 30 with Graves disease. This sample comprised peripheral blood mononuclear cells (PBMCs), obtained at new diagnosis, from a patient treated with antithyroid drugs. This CDR3 reads CASTGTTYNEQFF. CDR3 sequence (DNA): TGTGCCAGCACGGGGACTACCTACAATGAGCAGTTCTTC.